These 9 T cell receptor beta chains share one sample of origin, sequenced in a study of T cell responses to AZD1222 COVID-19 vaccine. TCRdb keeps only in-frame clones here, not all; method: immunoSEQ multiplex PCR. The sample shows 140,000 or so clones, over 85% of them seen only once. Source: peripheral blood, taken on day 0 of AZD1222 vaccination. These receptors were obtained from an adult in good health.

The chain joins TRBV2 to TRBJ2-7; the match to TRBD2 covers 7 bases. The CDR3 is 14 amino acids. Per the germline V gene, CDR1 is SNHLY and CDR2 is FYNNEI. J gave up 5 bases and V 4 bases, and 8 bases lay outside the gene matches. The CDR3 DNA follows: TGTGCCAGCAGTGTTGGCGGGAGTTTCGACGAGCAGTACTTC. The encoded protein is CASSVGGSFDEQYF.

The gene calls are TRBV9 and TRBJ2-3; 9 bases map to TRBD2. CDR3 length equals 17 residues. Losses at the gene ends were 2 bases for V and 1 base for J; bases not matched to a gene: 8. The V gene's germline CDR1 is SGDLS and CDR2 YYNGEE. CDR3 residues: CASSVSGSEYRTDTQYF. The CDR3 DNA reads TGTGCCAGCAGCGTTAGCGGGAGTGAATATCGCACAGATACGCAGTATTTT.

The chain recombines TRBV6-4 with TRBJ1-1, with D unresolved. Germline V gives CDR1 MRHNA, CDR2 SNTAGT. The CDR3 runs to 13 residues. V lost 4 bases to trimming and J lost 5 bases, with 11 bases between them. CDR3 in amino acids: CASSVRLGTEAFF. CDR3 coding DNA: TGTGCCAGCAGTGTCCGTCTCGGGACTGAAGCTTTCTTT.

This rearrangement joins TRBV28 to TRBJ1-1, with a tentative D call TRBD1 (6 bases). Trimming cost V 5 bases and J 7 bases, with 23 bases left between them. The CDR3 sequence is 16 residues long. CDR1 is MDHEN and CDR2 is SYDVKM in the germline V gene. The CDR3 here is CASSQRGRGQRVEAFF. The DNA of the CDR3 is TGTGCCAGCAGTCAAAGAGGCAGGGGTCAGAGGGTTGAAGCTTTCTTT.

The chain employs TRBV6-4 and TRBJ2-3; 8 nucleotides line up with TRBD1. V lost 3 bases to trimming and J lost 4 bases; unmatched junction nucleotides: 9. CDR3 length equals 16 residues. CDR1 is MRHNA and CDR2 is SNTAGT in the germline V gene. CDR3: CASSEGPAGGADTQYF. The CDR3 region has the DNA TGTGCCAGCAGTGAAGGCCCCGCAGGGGGCGCAGATACGCAGTATTTT.

The chain links TRBV5-6 to TRBJ2-7, with 12 bases aligning to TRBD2. The V gene end was trimmed by 4 bases and the J gene end by 4 bases; junction bases not matched to a gene: 9. This CDR3 spans 16 amino acids. Germline CDR1 is SGHDT and CDR2 is YYEEEE. This chain's CDR3 is CASSTRLAGVRYEQYF. The CDR3 nucleotides read TGTGCCAGCAGCACGAGACTAGCGGGAGTCCGGTACGAGCAGTACTTC. Complete variable domain (other parts from reference TRBV5-6 and TRBJ2-7): DAGVTQSPTHLIKTRGQQVTLRCSPKSGHDTVSWYQQALGQGPQFIFQYYEEEERQRGNFPDRFSGHQFPNYSSELNVNALLLGDSALYLCASSTRLAGVRYEQYFGPGTRLTVT.

The V gene is TRBV4-2, the J gene TRBJ2-7; D unresolved. Trimming left V 1 base short and J 2 bases short, with 9 bases between. CDR1 is LGHNA and CDR2 is YNFKEQ in the germline V gene. CDR3 length equals 14 residues. CDR3 sequence: CASSQVGTTYEQYF. The CDR3 nucleotides read TGTGCCAGCAGCCAAGTAGGAACCACCTACGAGCAGTACTTC.

The chain is built from TRBV6-1 and TRBJ1-5; maybe TRBD1 (6 bases). The V and J ends lost 2 bases and 7 bases respectively, with 15 bases between them. The CDR3 totals 15 residues. Germline-derived CDR1 and CDR2 are MNHNS and SASEGT. CDR3: CASSERWRGQQPQHF. The CDR3 DNA follows: TGTGCCAGCAGTGAAAGGTGGAGGGGACAACAGCCCCAGCATTTT.

This clone was found a few times. The CDR3 reads CASSLSYVNTEAFF. As DNA, the CDR3 is TGTGCCAGCAGCTTAAGTTATGTGAACACTGAAGCTTTCTTT. The V gene is TRBV7-9, the J gene TRBJ1-1; D ambiguous. The germline gives CDR1 SEHNR, CDR2 FQNEAQ (reference sequence). The CDR3 runs 14 residues. V dropped 2 bases and J dropped 0 bases, with 7 bases sitting between them. The whole variable domain, remainder taken from reference TRBV7-9 and TRBJ1-1, is DTGVSQNPRHKITKRGQNVTFRCDPISEHNRLYWYRQTLGQGPEFLTYFQNEAQLEKSRLLSDRFSAERPKGSFSTLEIQRTEQGDSAMYLCASSLSYVNTEAFFGQGTRLTVV.